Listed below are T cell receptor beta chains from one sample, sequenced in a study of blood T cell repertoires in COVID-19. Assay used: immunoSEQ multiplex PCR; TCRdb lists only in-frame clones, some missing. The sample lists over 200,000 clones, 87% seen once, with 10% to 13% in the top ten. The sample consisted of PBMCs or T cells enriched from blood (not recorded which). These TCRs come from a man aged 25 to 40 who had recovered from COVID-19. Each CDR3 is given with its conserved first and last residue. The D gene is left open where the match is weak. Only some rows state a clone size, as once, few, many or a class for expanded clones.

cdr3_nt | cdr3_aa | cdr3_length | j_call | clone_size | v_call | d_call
TGTGCCAGCAGTTACTCTGCCGGGACTAGCACAGATACGCAGTATTTT | CASSYSAGTSTDTQYF | 16 | TRBJ2-3 | . | TRBV6-5 | .
TGTGCCAGCACCAAACAGACATCTGGCGAAAACACCATATATTTT | CASTKQTSGENTIYF | 15 | TRBJ1-3 | . | TRBV7-9 | .
TGCAGTGCTAAAGGATTAGACACCTACACCTTC | CSAKGLDTYTF | 11 | TRBJ1-2 | . | TRBV20-1 | .
TGTGCCAGCAGTTTGGGGGGTGAAGCTTTCTTT | CASSLGGEAFF | 11 | TRBJ1-1 | . | TRBV12-3/TRBV12-4 | .
TGCGCCAGCAGCTATCAAGCCAATGAGCAGTTCTTC | CASSYQANEQFF | 12 | TRBJ2-1 | few | TRBV5-1 | .
TGTGCCAGCAGCCGTACACTAGCGGGATACACCTACAATGAGCAGTTCTTC | CASSRTLAGYTYNEQFF | 17 | TRBJ2-1 | . | TRBV9 | TRBD2
TGTGCCAGCAGATCCGGGACTAGCGGGCCGCACCCCACCGATACGCAGTATTTT | CASRSGTSGPHPTDTQYF | 18 | TRBJ2-3 | . | TRBV27 | TRBD2
TGTGCCTGGACTAGCGGGGGGGCCCTTTCGACGACCCAGTACTTC | CAWTSGGALSTTQYF | 15 | TRBJ2-5 | few | TRBV30 | TRBD2
TGTGCCAGCAGCCCATCAGGGCTCGCAACTAATGAAAAACTGTTTTTT | CASSPSGLATNEKLFF | 16 | TRBJ1-4 | . | TRBV5-6 | .
TGTGCCTGGAGCGGGCAGGGAGGTTCACCCCTCCACTTT | CAWSGQGGSPLHF | 13 | TRBJ1-6 | . | TRBV30 | .
TGCAGCGTCTACGCCCGGGACAAGACTAACTATGGCTACACCTTC | CSVYARDKTNYGYTF | 15 | TRBJ1-2 | . | TRBV29-1 | .
TGTGCCTGGAGCGGGTGGAACACCGGGGAGCTGTTTTTT | CAWSGWNTGELFF | 13 | TRBJ2-2 | once | TRBV30 | .
TGTGCCAGCAGCAAGGACAGGGTTGGGACCGGGGAGCTGTTTTTT | CASSKDRVGTGELFF | 15 | TRBJ2-2 | . | TRBV7-9 | TRBD1
TGTGCCAGCAGCTTAATCCTCGGAAACACCATATATTTT | CASSLILGNTIYF | 13 | TRBJ1-3 | . | TRBV13 | .
TGTGCCAGCAGCGTCGGTGAGTCCTACGAGCAGTACTTC | CASSVGESYEQYF | 13 | TRBJ2-7 | . | TRBV9 | .
TGTGCCAGCAGTTTATGGGGGGGCGAGACCCAGTACTTC | CASSLWGGETQYF | 13 | TRBJ2-5 | . | TRBV12-3/TRBV12-4 | .
TGTGCCAGCTCGGGGGGACTAGCGGGGGCCCCGTACCAAGAGACCCAGTACTTC | CASSGGLAGAPYQETQYF | 18 | TRBJ2-5 | . | TRBV27 | TRBD2
TGCGCCAGCAGCCCCGGGACAGGGCGTGGTAACACTGAAGCTTTCTTT | CASSPGTGRGNTEAFF | 16 | TRBJ1-1 | . | TRBV5-1 | TRBD1
TGCGCCAGCAGCACCCTGACAGGGGGAGTGAACACCGGGGAGCTGTTTTTT | CASSTLTGGVNTGELFF | 17 | TRBJ2-2 | . | TRBV5-1 | TRBD1
TGTGCCAGCAGCTTAGCCCCCGGCGGGAACACTGAAGCTTTCTTT | CASSLAPGGNTEAFF | 15 | TRBJ1-1 | . | TRBV7-2 | .
TGTGCCAGCAGTCCAACGACAGAGTATGGCTACACCTTC | CASSPTTEYGYTF | 13 | TRBJ1-2 | . | TRBV12-3/TRBV12-4 | .
TGTGCCAGTAGTAGTAAGCGGAACACTGAAGCTTTCTTT | CASSSKRNTEAFF | 13 | TRBJ1-1 | few | TRBV19 | .
TGTGCCAGCAGCTTCCATGACAAAGAGACCCAGTACTTC | CASSFHDKETQYF | 13 | TRBJ2-5 | once | TRBV27 | .
TGTGCCAGCAGGTCTCCAGGGGCCGCTGAAGCTTTCTTT | CASRSPGAAEAFF | 13 | TRBJ1-1 | . | TRBV5-4 | .
TGTGCCTGGAGTGTAGGAGGGGGCGTATACGAGCAGTACTTC | CAWSVGGGVYEQYF | 14 | TRBJ2-7 | . | TRBV30 | .
TGCGCCAGCAGCCTCGGCCTGGAGGCTGAGCAGTTCTTC | CASSLGLEAEQFF | 13 | TRBJ2-1 | . | TRBV4-1 | .
TGTGCCACCAGACAGGGGGCGGGAGAGACCCAGTACTTC | CATRQGAGETQYF | 13 | TRBJ2-5 | . | TRBV10-3 | TRBD1
TGTGCCACCAGTGGCCGGGGGGGTACGGACAGCAATCAGCCCCAGCATTTT | CATSGRGGTDSNQPQHF | 17 | TRBJ1-5 | . | TRBV24-1 | .
TGTGCCAGCAGCTTGGGAGGAACTAGCGGAATCTACGAGCAGTACTTC | CASSLGGTSGIYEQYF | 16 | TRBJ2-7 | . | TRBV5-4 | TRBD2
TGTGCCACCAGTGTCCGGGGGTCTTCACCCCTCCACTTT | CATSVRGSSPLHF | 13 | TRBJ1-6 | . | TRBV24-1 | .
TGTGCCAGCAGCTTGGGTTCATACTATGGCTACACCTTC | CASSLGSYYGYTF | 13 | TRBJ1-2 | . | TRBV5-4 | .
TGTGCCAGCTCACTCGCGGCGGGTGGCTACACCTTC | CASSLAAGGYTF | 12 | TRBJ1-2 | . | TRBV18 | .